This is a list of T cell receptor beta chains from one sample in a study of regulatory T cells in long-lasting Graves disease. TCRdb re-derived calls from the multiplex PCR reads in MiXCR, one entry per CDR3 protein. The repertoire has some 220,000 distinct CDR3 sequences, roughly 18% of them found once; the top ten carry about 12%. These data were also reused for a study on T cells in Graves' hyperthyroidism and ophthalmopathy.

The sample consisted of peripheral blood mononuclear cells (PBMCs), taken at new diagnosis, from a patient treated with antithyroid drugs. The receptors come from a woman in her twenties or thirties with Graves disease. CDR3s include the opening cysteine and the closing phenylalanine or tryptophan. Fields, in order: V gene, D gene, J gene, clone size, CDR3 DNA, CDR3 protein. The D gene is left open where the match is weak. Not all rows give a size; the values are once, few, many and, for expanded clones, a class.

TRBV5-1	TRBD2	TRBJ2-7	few	TGCCTCAATCCCATTTTAGCGGGAGGGATCCACGAGCAGTACTTC	CLNPILAGGIHEQYF
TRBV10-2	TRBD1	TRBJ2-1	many	TGCGCCAGCAGTGGGGGGACAGCGCCTCGGAATGAGCAGTTCTTC	CASSGGTAPRNEQFF
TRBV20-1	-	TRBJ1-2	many	TGCAGTGCTAGAGATCGACAGTCGGGTGGCTACACCTTC	CSARDRQSGGYTF
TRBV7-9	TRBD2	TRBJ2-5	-	TGTGCCAGCAGCTTAGGTTGGCGGGAGGGCCCTCGGGAGACCCAGTACTTC	CASSLGWREGPRETQYF
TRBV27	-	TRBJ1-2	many	TGTGCCAGCAGTTCGGGGGGGGCGCTTCAAACTGTGAGGGGCTACACCTTC	CASSSGGALQTVRGYTF
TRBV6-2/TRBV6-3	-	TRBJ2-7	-	TGTGCCAGCAGTTCAGGGGTCCCCTACGAGCAGTACTTC	CASSSGVPYEQYF
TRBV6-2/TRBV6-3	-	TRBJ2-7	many	TGTGCCAGCAGTTATACTAGGACGCATAGCTCCTACGAGCAGTACTTC	CASSYTRTHSSYEQYF
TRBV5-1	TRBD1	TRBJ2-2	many	TGCGCCAGCAGCTTGGGAGCCACAGGGGGTTCCACCGGGGAGCTGTTTTTT	CASSLGATGGSTGELFF
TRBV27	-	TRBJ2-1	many	TGTGCCAGCAACCCTGTCAGTTTCTTCTACAATGAGCAGTTCTTC	CASNPVSFFYNEQFF
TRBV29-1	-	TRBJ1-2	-	TGCAGCCCCACCGAGGGGGGGGACTATGGCTACACCTTC	CSPTEGGDYGYTF
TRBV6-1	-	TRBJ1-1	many	TGTGCCAGCAGTGAATTGGGTGGCAGCCAGACTGAAGCTTTCTTT	CASSELGGSQTEAFF
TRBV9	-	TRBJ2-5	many	TGTGCCAGCACCCTAGGGGACGGCCAAGAGACCCAGTACTTC	CASTLGDGQETQYF
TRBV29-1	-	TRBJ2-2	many	TGCAGCGTGTTGAGTCGGGGCACCGGGGAGCTGTTTTTT	CSVLSRGTGELFF
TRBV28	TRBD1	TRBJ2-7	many	TGTGCCAGCAGTTTTAGGGGGGACAGGGTCGAGCAGTACTTC	CASSFRGDRVEQYF
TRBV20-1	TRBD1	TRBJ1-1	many	TGCAGTGCCCTGGGACAGGGGGAGAACACTGAAGCTTTCTTT	CSALGQGENTEAFF
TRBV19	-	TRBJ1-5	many	TGTGCCAGTAGCACAGTCGGAAGCAATCAGCCCCAGCATTTT	CASSTVGSNQPQHF
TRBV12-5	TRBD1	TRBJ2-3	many	TGTGCTAGTGGACAGGGGCGACGGAGCACAGATACGCAGTATTTT	CASGQGRRSTDTQYF
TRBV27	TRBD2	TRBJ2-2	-	TGTGCCAGCAGTTTAACCCGATCGCCGGGACTAGCATCTGCACTTTCTGTTCGTAGGGGGGAGCTGTTTTTT	CASSLTRSPGLASALSVRRGELFF
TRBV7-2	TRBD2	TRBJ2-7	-	TGTGCCAGCAGGGGGACTAGAAAGTCCTACGAGCAGTACTTC	CASRGTRKSYEQYF
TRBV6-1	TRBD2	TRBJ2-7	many	TGTGCCAGCACCCCCGCGCAGACTAGCGGCGAGCAGTACTTC	CASTPAQTSGEQYF
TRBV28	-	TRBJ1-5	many	TGTGCCAGCATCGATGGACAGTTCTTTAGCAATCAGCCCCAGCATTTT	CASIDGQFFSNQPQHF
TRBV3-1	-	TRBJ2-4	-	TGTGCCAGCAGCCAAGCCCGGAGTGGAGGGCGGGACATTCAGTACTTC	CASSQARSGGRDIQYF
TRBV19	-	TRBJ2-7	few	TGTGCCAGTAGTATAGATAGACCCCCCTACGAGCAGTACTTC	CASSIDRPPYEQYF
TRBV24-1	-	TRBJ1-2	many	TGTGCCATCACGCGTGGAGGGGACTATGGCTACACCTTC	CAITRGGDYGYTF
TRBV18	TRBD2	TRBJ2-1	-	TGTGTCAGCTCACGAAGCGGGGGGATGTACAATGAGCAGTTCTTC	CVSSRSGGMYNEQFF
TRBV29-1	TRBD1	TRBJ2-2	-	TGCAGCGTTGAGGGGACAGGCGATCACGGGGAGCTGTTTTTT	CSVEGTGDHGELFF
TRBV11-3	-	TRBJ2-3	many	TGTGCCAGCAGCTGGAGAGGCACAGATACGCAGTATTTT	CASSWRGTDTQYF
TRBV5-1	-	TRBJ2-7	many	TGCGCCAGCAGCTGGGAGCTCGGCGAGCAGTACTTC	CASSWELGEQYF
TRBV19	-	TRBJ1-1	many	TGTGCCAGTAGTATCCGGGGGCGCGGAGCTTTCTTT	CASSIRGRGAFF
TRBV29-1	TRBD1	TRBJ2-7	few	TGCAGCGTTGCTCGGGACAGGGGGAGGTACGAGCAGTACTTC	CSVARDRGRYEQYF
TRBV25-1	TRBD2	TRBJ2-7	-	TGTGCCAGCAGTGATCTAGCGGGATCGGCTAGTGAGCAGTACTTC	CASSDLAGSASEQYF
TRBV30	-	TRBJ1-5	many	TGTGCCTGGAGTCCTCTGGGGGCAGGTCAGCCCCAGCATTTT	CAWSPLGAGQPQHF
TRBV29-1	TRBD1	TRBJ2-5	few	TGCAGCGTAGGGGACAGGTGGCCCCAAGAGACCCAGTACTTC	CSVGDRWPQETQYF
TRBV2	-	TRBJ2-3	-	TGTGCCAGCAGTGTTCTAGCAGGCGCAAATACGCAGTATTTT	CASSVLAGANTQYF
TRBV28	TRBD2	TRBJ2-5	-	TGTGCCAGCAGTTTATCCCACTCGGGGGGGGGGACCCAGTACTTC	CASSLSHSGGGTQYF
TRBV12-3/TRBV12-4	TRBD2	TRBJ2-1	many	TGTGCCAGCAGTCCGATAACTAGCGGCTCCTACAATGAGCAGTTCTTC	CASSPITSGSYNEQFF
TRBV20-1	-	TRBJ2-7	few	TGCAGTGCTAGAGACGGGCGGAGGGCCTACGAGCAGTACTTC	CSARDGRRAYEQYF
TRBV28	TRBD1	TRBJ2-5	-	TGTGCCAGCAGTTCTATCACACAGGGGGCTGTTGATGAGACCCAGTACTTC	CASSSITQGAVDETQYF
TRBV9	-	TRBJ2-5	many	TGTGCCAGCAGCGTAGTGGGCGGGACCGAAGAGACCCAGTACTTC	CASSVVGGTEETQYF
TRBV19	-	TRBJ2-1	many	TGTGCCAGTAGTCTCGGCAGGGATAATGTCAATGAGCAGTTCTTC	CASSLGRDNVNEQFF
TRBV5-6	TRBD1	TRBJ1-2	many	TGTGCCAGCAGCTTCGACAGGGCCATCACCTTC	CASSFDRAITF
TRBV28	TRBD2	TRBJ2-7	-	TGTGCCAGCAGGACCGACGGTCTAGCGGGAGGCGGGCAGTACTTC	CASRTDGLAGGGQYF
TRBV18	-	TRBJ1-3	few	TGTGCCAGCTCACCATCCCGGGTCCTTACAGGCTCTGGAAACACCATATATTTT	CASSPSRVLTGSGNTIYF
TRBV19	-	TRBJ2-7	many	TGTGCCAGTAGTCCGCGGACAGTCTACGAGCAGTACTTC	CASSPRTVYEQYF
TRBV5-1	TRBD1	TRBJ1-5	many	TGCGCCAGCAGCTTGGGGCCGGGACAGGGGATGGCTAGTCAGCCCCAGCATTTT	CASSLGPGQGMASQPQHF